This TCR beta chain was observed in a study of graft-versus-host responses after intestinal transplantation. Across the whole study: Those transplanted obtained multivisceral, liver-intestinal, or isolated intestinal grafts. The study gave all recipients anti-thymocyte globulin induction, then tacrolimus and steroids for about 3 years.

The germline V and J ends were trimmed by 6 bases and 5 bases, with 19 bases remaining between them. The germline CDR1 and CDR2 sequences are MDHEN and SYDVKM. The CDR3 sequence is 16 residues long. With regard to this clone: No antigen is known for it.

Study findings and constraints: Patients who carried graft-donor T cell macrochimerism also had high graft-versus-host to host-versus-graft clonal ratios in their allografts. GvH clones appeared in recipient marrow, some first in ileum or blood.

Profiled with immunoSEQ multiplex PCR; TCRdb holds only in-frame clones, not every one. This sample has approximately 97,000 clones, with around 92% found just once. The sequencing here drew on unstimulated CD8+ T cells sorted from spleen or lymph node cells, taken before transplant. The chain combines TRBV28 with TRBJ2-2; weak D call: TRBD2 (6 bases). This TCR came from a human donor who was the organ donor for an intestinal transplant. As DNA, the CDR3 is TGTGCCAGCAGGGCCCAAATGGGACGGGGGACCGGGGAGCTGTTTTTT. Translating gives CASRAQMGRGTGELFF.